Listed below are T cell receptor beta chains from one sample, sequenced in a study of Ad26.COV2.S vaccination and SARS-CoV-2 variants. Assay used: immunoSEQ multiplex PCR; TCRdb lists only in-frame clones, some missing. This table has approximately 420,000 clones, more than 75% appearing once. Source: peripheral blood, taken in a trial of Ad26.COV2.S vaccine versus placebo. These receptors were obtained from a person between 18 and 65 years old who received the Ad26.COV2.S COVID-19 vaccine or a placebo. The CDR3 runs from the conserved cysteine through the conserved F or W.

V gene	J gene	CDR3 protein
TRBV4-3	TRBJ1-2	CASSQEGSGGGYGYTF
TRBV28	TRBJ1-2	CASTGSNYGYTF
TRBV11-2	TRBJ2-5	CASSLDPKETQYF
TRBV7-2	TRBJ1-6	CASSSQGVGNSPLHF
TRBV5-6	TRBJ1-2	CASSSTTYGYTF
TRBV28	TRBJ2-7	CASSRTGIYEQYF
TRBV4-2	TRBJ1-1	CASSQESVGQGAEAFF
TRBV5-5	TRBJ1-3	CASSLEYYSGNTIYF
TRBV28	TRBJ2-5	CASSPPNSGTRETQYF
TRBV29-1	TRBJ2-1	CSVEARWENNEQFF
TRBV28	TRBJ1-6	CASSSDSSSYNSPLHF
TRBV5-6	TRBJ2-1	CASSLRRNNEQFF
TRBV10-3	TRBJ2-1	CAISAQGQSNEQFF
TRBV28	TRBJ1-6	CASHLGDKLTPLHF
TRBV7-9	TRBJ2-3	CASSFDRGTTDTQYF
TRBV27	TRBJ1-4	CASSRADRGPNEKLFF
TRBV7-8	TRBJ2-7	CASSLMGRSSYEQYF
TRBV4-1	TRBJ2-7	CASSQAVAGTGEHEQYF
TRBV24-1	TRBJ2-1	CATSDVSSGGSYNEQFF
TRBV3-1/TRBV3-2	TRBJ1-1	CASRSGTEAFF
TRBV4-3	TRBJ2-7	CASSQASRMHEQYF
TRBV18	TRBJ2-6	CASSPQTLSSGANVLTF
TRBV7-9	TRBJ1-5	CASSMDWQPQHF
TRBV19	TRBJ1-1	CASSPNPPGQTEAFF
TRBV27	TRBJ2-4	CASSLRGGNIQYF
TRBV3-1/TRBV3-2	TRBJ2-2	CASSPRNMITGELFF
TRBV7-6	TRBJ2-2	CASSPTGGRSGELFF
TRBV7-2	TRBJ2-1	CASSSGTGNNEQFF
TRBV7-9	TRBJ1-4	CASSLDRGREKLFF
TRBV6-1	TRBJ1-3	CASSEGKDIGNTIYF
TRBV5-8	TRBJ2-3	CASSLPGAGTDTQYF
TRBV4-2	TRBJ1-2	CASSPRTERRGGYTF
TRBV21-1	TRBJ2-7	CASQEGRRIYEQYF
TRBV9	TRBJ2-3	CASSPVPVGGGTDTQYF
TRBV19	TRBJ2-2	CASSAGGGSNTGELFF
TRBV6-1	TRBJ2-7	CASSEIWGYEQYF
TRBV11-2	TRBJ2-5	CASSLGRASRTQYF
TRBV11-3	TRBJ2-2	CASSLESGGANTGELFF
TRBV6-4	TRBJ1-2	CASSDSGTYGYTF
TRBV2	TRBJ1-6	CASSEGPLHF
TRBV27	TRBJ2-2	CASSAGQGNTGELFF
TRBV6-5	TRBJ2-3	CASSRGAVTDTQYF
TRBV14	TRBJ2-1	CASSQLQGLAGGQQFF